This is a list of T cell receptor beta chains from one sample in a study of OX40 agonist ivuxolimab in advanced cancers. Sequencing used immunoSEQ multiplex PCR; TCRdb keeps in-frame clones, though not all of them. This table holds around 100,000 clones, more than 85% found once. This sample comprised CD4+ or CD8+ T cells sorted from blood, obtained in a trial of the OX40 agonist ivuxolimab. All receptors come from an adult with an advanced solid tumor such as melanoma, head and neck, liver or kidney cancer. Each CDR3 is given with its conserved first and last residue. A D gene is named only where the DNA matches it firmly. The size of a clone is reported for some rows only, either as once, few or many, or as a class for expanded clones.

v_gene	abundance	j_gene	d_gene	CDR3aa	CDR3nt
TRBV14	-	TRBJ2-7	TRBD2	CASSLSSGLAGSEQYF	TGTGCCAGCAGCCTTTCCTCCGGACTAGCGGGAAGCGAGCAGTACTTC
TRBV7-9	-	TRBJ2-7	-	CASSLEGEGITYEQYF	TGTGCCAGCAGCTTAGAGGGGGAAGGGATTACCTACGAGCAGTACTTC
TRBV28	-	TRBJ2-1	TRBD2	CASSFGTSGRSYNEQFF	TGTGCCAGCAGTTTTGGGACTAGCGGGAGGTCCTACAATGAGCAGTTCTTC
TRBV6-5	-	TRBJ1-5	-	CASSYSTDSNQPQHF	TGTGCCAGCAGTTACTCGACAGATAGCAATCAGCCCCAGCATTTT
TRBV6-5	-	TRBJ2-7	TRBD2	CASSSGLAGPYEQYF	TGTGCCAGCAGTTCCGGGTTAGCGGGACCCTACGAGCAGTACTTC
TRBV7-3	-	TRBJ2-3	TRBD2	CASSLNPSGTSTDTQYF	TGTGCCAGCAGCTTAAATCCTAGCGGGACTAGCACAGATACGCAGTATTTT
TRBV18	-	TRBJ2-1	TRBD2	CASSPTSVHEQFF	TGTGCCAGCTCACCAACTAGCGTCCATGAGCAGTTCTTC
TRBV5-1	-	TRBJ2-5	TRBD2	CASRRAGGQETQYF	TGCGCCAGCAGGCGGGCGGGAGGGCAAGAGACCCAGTACTTC
TRBV7-9	-	TRBJ2-5	TRBD2	CASSNVGGRWETQYF	TGTGCCAGCAGCAACGTGGGCGGGAGGTGGGAGACCCAGTACTTC
TRBV4-2	-	TRBJ2-3	TRBD2	CASSHLTSGSSTDTQYF	TGTGCCAGCAGCCACCTAACTAGCGGGAGTAGCACAGATACGCAGTATTTT
TRBV6-6	-	TRBJ2-1	-	CASSRDSGLFEQFF	TGTGCCAGCAGCCGGGACAGCGGACTATTTGAGCAGTTCTTC
TRBV28	-	TRBJ2-1	-	CASSSLRDTTYNEQFF	TGTGCCAGCAGTTCGCTCAGGGACACCACCTACAATGAGCAGTTCTTC
TRBV19	-	TRBJ2-1	-	CASAETGSSNEQFF	TGTGCCTCCGCGGAGACAGGATCTAGCAATGAGCAGTTCTTC
TRBV5-1	once	TRBJ2-5	-	CASSFGRGVQETQYF	TGCGCCAGCAGCTTTGGGAGAGGAGTACAAGAGACCCAGTACTTC
TRBV4-3	-	TRBJ1-3	-	CASSQDWRVSSGNTIYF	TGCGCCAGCAGCCAAGATTGGAGGGTTTCTTCAGGAAACACCATATATTTT
TRBV7-9	-	TRBJ2-5	TRBD2	CASSSAGLAGGWGQETQYF	TGTGCCAGCAGCTCCGCGGGGCTAGCGGGAGGGTGGGGACAAGAGACCCAGTACTTC
TRBV23-1	-	TRBJ1-2	-	CASSQSGNDYGYTF	TGCGCCAGCAGTCAATCGGGCAACGACTATGGCTACACCTTC
TRBV11-2	-	TRBJ2-2	-	CASSRAHGAGELFF	TGTGCCAGCAGCCGAGCCCACGGGGCCGGGGAGCTGTTTTTT
TRBV27	few	TRBJ2-7	-	CASSNRGLGAHEQYF	TGTGCCAGCAGCAACAGGGGACTAGGAGCTCACGAGCAGTACTTC
TRBV25-1	-	TRBJ2-4	-	CASSESGVVQNIQYF	TGTGCCAGCAGTGAATCAGGGGTCGTCCAAAACATTCAGTACTTC
TRBV14	-	TRBJ1-1	TRBD1	CASSLTGGTEAFF	TGTGCCAGCAGCCTGACAGGGGGCACTGAAGCTTTCTTT
TRBV29-1	-	TRBJ2-5	-	CSAEQNLQETQYF	TGCAGCGCCGAACAAAACCTCCAAGAGACCCAGTACTTC
TRBV19	once	TRBJ2-5	-	CASSITGAETQYF	TGTGCCAGTAGTATCACCGGGGCAGAGACCCAGTACTTC
TRBV4-3	-	TRBJ2-3	-	CASSQDAGWGTDTQYF	TGCGCCAGCAGCCAAGATGCAGGATGGGGCACAGATACGCAGTATTTT
TRBV27	-	TRBJ2-3	-	CASSLTGTPSTDTQYF	TGTGCCAGCAGCCTAACCGGGACCCCAAGCACAGATACGCAGTATTTT
TRBV5-1	once	TRBJ1-4	-	CASSLDRTNEKLFF	TGCGCCAGCAGCTTGGACAGAACTAATGAAAAACTGTTTTTT
TRBV9	-	TRBJ1-1	-	CASSVELNTEAFF	TGTGCCAGCAGCGTCGAGTTGAACACTGAAGCTTTCTTT
TRBV18	-	TRBJ2-3	TRBD1	CASSPSGQGASDTQYF	TGTGCCAGCTCACCAAGCGGGCAGGGGGCGTCAGATACGCAGTATTTT
TRBV27	-	TRBJ2-3	-	CASTPWRPGTDTQYF	TGTGCCAGCACCCCTTGGAGACCGGGCACAGATACGCAGTATTTT
TRBV15	-	TRBJ2-7	TRBD2	CATSSPRLAGGRSEQYF	TGTGCCACCAGCAGTCCGAGACTAGCGGGAGGGCGGAGCGAGCAGTACTTC
TRBV2	-	TRBJ1-2	-	CASSEAATGGYTF	TGTGCCAGCAGTGAAGCGGCGACGGGGGGCTACACCTTC
TRBV10-3	-	TRBJ2-7	-	CAISEPGTAYEQYF	TGTGCCATCAGTGAGCCCGGGACGGCCTACGAGCAGTACTTC
TRBV15	-	TRBJ2-6	-	CATSRRPVYSGANVLTF	TGTGCCACCAGCAGAAGGCCGGTCTACTCTGGGGCCAACGTCCTGACTTTC
TRBV2	-	TRBJ1-1	-	CASREDRPRNTEAFF	TGTGCCAGCAGAGAAGACAGGCCCCGCAACACTGAAGCTTTCTTT
TRBV7-3	-	TRBJ2-7	TRBD2	CASSLILAGREQYF	TGTGCCAGCAGCTTAATCCTAGCGGGAAGAGAGCAGTACTTC
TRBV28	-	TRBJ2-3	TRBD2	CASSSERGGYTDTQYF	TGTGCCAGCAGTTCCGAGCGGGGAGGATACACAGATACGCAGTATTTT
TRBV7-2	-	TRBJ2-5	TRBD2	CASSGRGTSGRGGQETQYF	TGTGCCAGCAGCGGGCGAGGGACTAGCGGGAGGGGAGGACAAGAGACCCAGTACTTC
TRBV7-9	-	TRBJ2-4	-	CASSYGGLAKNIQYF	TGTGCCAGTAGCTATGGGGGACTGGCCAAAAACATTCAGTACTTC
TRBV18	-	TRBJ2-7	TRBD1	CASSPTQGAYEQYF	TGTGCCAGCTCACCAACACAGGGGGCCTACGAGCAGTACTTC
TRBV19	-	TRBJ1-4	-	CASSINRDEKLFF	TGTGCCAGTAGTATCAACCGAGATGAAAAACTGTTTTTT
TRBV5-1	-	TRBJ2-3	TRBD1	CASGTGYTDTQYF	TGCGCCAGCGGGACAGGATACACAGATACGCAGTATTTT
TRBV11-2	-	TRBJ2-7	-	CASSLATPSYEQYF	TGTGCCAGCAGCTTAGCAACACCGTCCTACGAGCAGTACTTC
TRBV29-1	-	TRBJ2-3	TRBD2	CSVDGLAGGPDTQYF	TGCAGCGTTGACGGACTAGCGGGAGGGCCAGATACGCAGTATTTT
TRBV5-1	-	TRBJ2-7	TRBD2	CASSLGGSGSYEQYF	TGCGCCAGCAGCTTGGGGGGTAGCGGGAGCTACGAGCAGTACTTC
TRBV7-2	-	TRBJ1-2	TRBD1	CASSLMGLDRDGYTF	TGTGCCAGCAGCTTAATGGGTCTGGACAGGGATGGCTACACCTTC
TRBV28	-	TRBJ1-4	TRBD1	CASSPAGQGDEKLFF	TGTGCCAGCAGTCCGGCCGGACAGGGAGATGAAAAACTGTTTTTT
TRBV28	-	TRBJ1-2	TRBD1	CASSGQGTARGYGYTF	TGTGCCAGCAGCGGCCAAGGGACAGCTCGGGGCTATGGCTACACCTTC
TRBV11-1	-	TRBJ2-3	TRBD2	CASSLATGLGVQYF	TGTGCCAGCAGCTTAGCCACCGGACTAGGCGTTCAGTATTTT
TRBV27	-	TRBJ2-5	-	CASSWSGPPQETQYF	TGTGCCAGCAGCTGGAGCGGGCCCCCCCAAGAGACCCAGTACTTC
TRBV18	-	TRBJ1-3	-	CASSPDSGNTIYF	TGTGCCAGCTCACCTGACAGCGGAAACACCATATATTTT
TRBV6-1	-	TRBJ1-5	TRBD1	CASSESLARGNQPQHF	TGTGCCAGCAGTGAAAGCCTAGCCAGGGGGAATCAGCCCCAGCATTTT
TRBV28	-	TRBJ2-7	-	CASSSPPRGYEQYF	TGTGCCAGCAGTTCCCCCCCGAGGGGTTACGAGCAGTACTTC
TRBV5-1	-	TRBJ1-4	-	CASSPGTEGEKLFF	TGCGCCAGCAGCCCCGGGACCGAAGGGGAAAAACTGTTTTTT
TRBV27	-	TRBJ1-4	-	CASREATNEKLFF	TGTGCCAGCAGGGAGGCAACTAATGAAAAACTGTTTTTT
TRBV19	-	TRBJ1-6	-	CASSRQSSYNSPLHF	TGTGCCAGTAGTAGGCAGAGCTCCTATAATTCACCCCTCCACTTT